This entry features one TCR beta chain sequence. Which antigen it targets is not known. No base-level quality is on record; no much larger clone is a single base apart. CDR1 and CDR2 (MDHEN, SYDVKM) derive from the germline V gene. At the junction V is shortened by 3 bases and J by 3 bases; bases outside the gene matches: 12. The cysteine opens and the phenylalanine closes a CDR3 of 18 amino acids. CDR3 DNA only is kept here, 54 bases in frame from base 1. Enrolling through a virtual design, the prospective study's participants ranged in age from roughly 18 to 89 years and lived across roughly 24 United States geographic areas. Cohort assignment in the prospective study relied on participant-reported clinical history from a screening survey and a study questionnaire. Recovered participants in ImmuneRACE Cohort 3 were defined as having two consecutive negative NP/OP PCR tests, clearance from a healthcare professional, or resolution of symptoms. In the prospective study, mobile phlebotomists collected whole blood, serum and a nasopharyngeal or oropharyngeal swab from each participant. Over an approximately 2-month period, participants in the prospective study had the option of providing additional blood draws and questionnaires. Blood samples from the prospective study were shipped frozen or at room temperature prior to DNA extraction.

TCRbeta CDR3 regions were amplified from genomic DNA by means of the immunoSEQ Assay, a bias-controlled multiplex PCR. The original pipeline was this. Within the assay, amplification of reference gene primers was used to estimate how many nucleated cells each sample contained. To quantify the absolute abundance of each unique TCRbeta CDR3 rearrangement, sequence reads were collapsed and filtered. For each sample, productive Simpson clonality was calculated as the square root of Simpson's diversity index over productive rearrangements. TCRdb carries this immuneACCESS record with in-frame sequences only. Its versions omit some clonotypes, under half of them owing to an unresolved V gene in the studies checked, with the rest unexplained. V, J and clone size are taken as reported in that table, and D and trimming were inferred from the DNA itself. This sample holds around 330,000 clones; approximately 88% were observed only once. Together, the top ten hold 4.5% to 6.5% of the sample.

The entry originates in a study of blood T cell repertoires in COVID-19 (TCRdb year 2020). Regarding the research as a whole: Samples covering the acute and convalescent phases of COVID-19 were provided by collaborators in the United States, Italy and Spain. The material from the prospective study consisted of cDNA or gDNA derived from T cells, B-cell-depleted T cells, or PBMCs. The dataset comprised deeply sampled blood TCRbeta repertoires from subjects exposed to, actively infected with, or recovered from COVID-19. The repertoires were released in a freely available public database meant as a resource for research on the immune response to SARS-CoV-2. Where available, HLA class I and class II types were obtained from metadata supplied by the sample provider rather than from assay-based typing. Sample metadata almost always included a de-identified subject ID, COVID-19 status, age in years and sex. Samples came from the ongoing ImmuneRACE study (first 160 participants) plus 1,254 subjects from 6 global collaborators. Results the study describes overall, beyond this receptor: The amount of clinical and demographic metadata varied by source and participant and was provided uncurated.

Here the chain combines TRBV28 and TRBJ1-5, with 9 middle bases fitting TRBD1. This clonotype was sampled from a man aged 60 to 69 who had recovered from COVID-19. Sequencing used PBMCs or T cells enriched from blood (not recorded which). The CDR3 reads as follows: CASSFFWDRERDNQPQHF. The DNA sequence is TGTGCCAGCAGTTTCTTCTGGGACAGGGAAAGGGACAATCAGCCCCAGCATTTT. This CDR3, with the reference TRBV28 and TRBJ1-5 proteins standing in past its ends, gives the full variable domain DVKVTQSSRYLVKRTGEKVFLECVQDMDHENMFWYRQDPGLGLRLIYFSYDVKMKEKGDIPEGYSVSREKKERFSLILESASTNQTSMYLCASSFFWDRERDNQPQHFGDGTRLSIL.